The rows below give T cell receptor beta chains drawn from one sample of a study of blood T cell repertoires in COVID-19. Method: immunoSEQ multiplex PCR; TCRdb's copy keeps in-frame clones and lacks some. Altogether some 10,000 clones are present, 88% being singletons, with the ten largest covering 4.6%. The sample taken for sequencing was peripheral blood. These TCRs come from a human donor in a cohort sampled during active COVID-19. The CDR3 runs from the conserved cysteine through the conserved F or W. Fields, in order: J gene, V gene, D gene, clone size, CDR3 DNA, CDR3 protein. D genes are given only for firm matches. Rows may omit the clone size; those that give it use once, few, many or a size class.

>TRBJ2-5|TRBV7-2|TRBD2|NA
TGTGCCAGCAGCTCTCCGGTCGGACTAGCGGGGGGGCGGACCCAGTACTTC
CASSSPVGLAGGRTQYF
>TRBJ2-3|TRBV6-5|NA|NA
TGTGCCACACGAGCGGAAAACACAGATACGCAGTATTTT
CATRAENTDTQYF
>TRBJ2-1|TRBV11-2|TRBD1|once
TGTGCCAGCAGCCGGACAGGGATATACAATGAGCAGTTCTTC
CASSRTGIYNEQFF
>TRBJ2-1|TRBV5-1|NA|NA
TGCGCCAGCAGCCCTGGGCCCTCTGTCGGAGGGGATGAGCAGTTCTTC
CASSPGPSVGGDEQFF
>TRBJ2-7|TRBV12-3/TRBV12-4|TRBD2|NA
TGTGCCAGCAGTCTAGCGGGAGCCCAGGAGCAGTACTTC
CASSLAGAQEQYF
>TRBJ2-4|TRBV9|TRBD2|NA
TGTGCCAGCAGCGTAGGTTTTGGACTAGCCGGAAACATTCAGTACTTC
CASSVGFGLAGNIQYF
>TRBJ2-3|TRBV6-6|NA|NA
TGTGCCAGCAGTCCCCGGGTCAGCGCGAGATCTTCAGATACGCAGTATTTT
CASSPRVSARSSDTQYF
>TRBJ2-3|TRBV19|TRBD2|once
TGTGCCAGTAGTGGGGGACTAGCGGGGACTCCTAGCACAGATACGCAGTATTTT
CASSGGLAGTPSTDTQYF
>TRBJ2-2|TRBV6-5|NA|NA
TGTGCCAGCAGCTTGACACGGAATTACGGGGAGCTGTTTTTT
CASSLTRNYGELFF
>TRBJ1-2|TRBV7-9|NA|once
TGTGCCAGCAGCTTATTCATGGCTCAACCCAACTATGGCTACACCTTC
CASSLFMAQPNYGYTF
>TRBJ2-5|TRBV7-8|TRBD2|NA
TGTGCCAGCAGCTTAACAGAGCGGGGGGGAGAGACCCAGTACTTC
CASSLTERGGETQYF
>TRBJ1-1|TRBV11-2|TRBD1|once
TGTGCCAGCAGCTTAGATCGGGACAGAGAAGCTTTCTTT
CASSLDRDREAFF
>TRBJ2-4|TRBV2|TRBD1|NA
TGTGCCACCAGACAGGGGGAAAACATTCAGTACTTC
CATRQGENIQYF
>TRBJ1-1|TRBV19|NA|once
TGTGCCAGTAGTACCCGGGGGTCGGTGAACACTGAAGCTTTCTTT
CASSTRGSVNTEAFF
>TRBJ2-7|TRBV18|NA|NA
TGTGCCAGCTCACCATCGGGTAGCGGAGACTACGAGCAGTACTTC
CASSPSGSGDYEQYF
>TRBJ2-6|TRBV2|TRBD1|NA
TGTGCCAGCAGCGGGACAGCCTCTGGGGCCAACGTCCTGACTTTC
CASSGTASGANVLTF